The clone carrying this TCR beta chain was seen repeatedly, ten times or more. The CDR3 extends over 13 amino acids. CDR1 is ENHRY, CDR2 SYGVKD, per germline. J gave up 6 bases and V 7 bases, and 7 bases lay outside the gene matches. Multiplex PCR in two rounds served to amplify TCR beta CDR3 from genomic DNA. Gene-specific TRBV and TRBJ primers were used in PCR round one. TCRdb re-called the multiplex PCR reads with MiXCR, one entry per CDR3 protein. The sample lists 50,000 to 75,000 distinct CDR3 sequences, 26% occurring once. The sample originates from a study of prognosis after radiotherapy for stage I lung cancer. Study as a whole: Radiotherapy took the form of SBRT (3 to 5 fractions) with a biologically effective dose of at least 100 Gy.

No patient had prior chemotherapy, radiotherapy or other malignancies, and all were node-negative on CT and PET/CT. Sample collection consisted of about 6 milliliters of peripheral blood drawn at each of two time points. This clonotype originated in a donor of 50 years or more with non-small cell lung cancer. The sample was PBMCs, taken before or after stereotactic body radiation therapy (not recorded which). V usage is TRBV10-3 and J usage is TRBJ1-2; 8 positions match TRBD1. CDR3 sequence: CAITQTGGHGYTF. For the CDR3, the DNA is TGTGCCATCACCCAAACAGGGGGTCATGGCTACACCTTC.